This T cell receptor beta chain was obtained from a study of blood T cell repertoires in COVID-19. Study overall: PBMCs, B-cell-depleted T cells, or T cells provided the cDNA or gDNA that made up the material.

In the authors' methods: Estimates of nucleated cell counts were drawn from the amplification of reference gene primers. TCRdb's copy holds only in-frame clones and misses some; the assay was immunoSEQ multiplex PCR. The DNA gave D and trimming, while V, J and clone size come from that table. The sample carries roughly 100,000 clones, 91% recorded once. V shed 6 bases and J shed 3 bases, with 10 bases lying between them. The CDR3 contains 13 residues. Germline CDR1 is MNHEY and CDR2 is SMNVEV (reference sequence). V usage is TRBV27 and J usage is TRBJ2-3; D may be TRBD1 (6 bases). This receptor was identified in a human donor with active COVID-19. The donor label of this sample is uncertain. Material: peripheral blood. Written as DNA, the CDR3 is TGTGCCAGCAGCACCACAGGGACAGATACGCAGTATTTT. It encodes CASSTTGTDTQYF.